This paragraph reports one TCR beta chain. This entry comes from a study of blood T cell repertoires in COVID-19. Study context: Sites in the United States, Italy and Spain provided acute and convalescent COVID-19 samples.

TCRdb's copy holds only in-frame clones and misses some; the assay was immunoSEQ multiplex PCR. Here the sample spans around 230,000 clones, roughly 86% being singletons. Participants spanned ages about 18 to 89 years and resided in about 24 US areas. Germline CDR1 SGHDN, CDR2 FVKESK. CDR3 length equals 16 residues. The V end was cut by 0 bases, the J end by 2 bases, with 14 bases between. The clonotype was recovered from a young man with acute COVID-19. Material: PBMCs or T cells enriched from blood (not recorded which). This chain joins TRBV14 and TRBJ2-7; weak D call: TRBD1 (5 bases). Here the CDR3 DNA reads TGTGCCAGCAGCCAAGATTGGACACGACCACCCTACGAGCAGTACTTC. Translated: CASSQDWTRPPYEQYF.